Listed below are T cell receptor beta chains from one sample, sequenced in a study of PD-1 blockade in classical Hodgkin lymphoma. Using immunoSEQ multiplex PCR, the repertoire was profiled, and TCRdb retains in-frame clones only, with some absent. The sample has roughly 42,000 clones; around three quarters are singletons. The starting material was peripheral blood mononuclear cells (PBMCs), obtained at baseline. The receptors originated from a human donor with classical Hodgkin lymphoma. CDR3s include the opening cysteine and the closing phenylalanine or tryptophan. A D gene is named only where the DNA matches it firmly. Rows give clone size only sometimes, using once, few, many, or a class for an expanded clone.

V,J,D,size,DNA,CDR3
TRBV27,TRBJ1-4,TRBD1,.,TGTGCCAGCAGTTTAAGGGACAGATCTGCAACTAATGAAAAACTGTTTTTT,CASSLRDRSATNEKLFF
TRBV6-6,TRBJ1-5,.,.,TGTGCCAGCAGTTTATACGCAGACTCCAATCAGCCCCAGCATTTT,CASSLYADSNQPQHF
TRBV5-1,TRBJ2-2,.,once,TGCGCCAGCAGCCAGATGACAGGCCCCGGGGAGCTGTTTTTT,CASSQMTGPGELFF
TRBV11-2,TRBJ2-1,.,.,TGTGCCAGCAGCTTGGCGACTAGGGGGTCCTACAATGAGCAGTTCTTC,CASSLATRGSYNEQFF
TRBV12-5,TRBJ1-5,.,few,TGTGCTAGTCGATCTGACAGCCCCGGGGATCAGCCCCAGCATTTT,CASRSDSPGDQPQHF
TRBV6-5,TRBJ2-7,.,.,TGTGCCAGCAGTTACTCGCCGCATCTCTACGAGCAGTACTTC,CASSYSPHLYEQYF
TRBV19,TRBJ2-7,.,.,TGTGCCAGTAGTATAGGTAGCTCCTACGAGCAGTACTTC,CASSIGSSYEQYF
TRBV5-4,TRBJ2-2,TRBD2,.,TGTGCCAGCAGCCCGGGACTAGCGGGAGGGTCCGGGGAGCTGTTTTTT,CASSPGLAGGSGELFF
TRBV11-2,TRBJ1-4,.,.,TGTGCCAGCAGCTTCAGCGCAGGGGTTGAAAAACTGTTTTTT,CASSFSAGVEKLFF
TRBV27,TRBJ2-7,.,.,TGTGCCAGCAGTATGGGGGGATGGGCAGGCCCCTACGAGCAGTACTTC,CASSMGGWAGPYEQYF
TRBV6-5,TRBJ2-7,TRBD1,.,TGTGCCAGCAGTTATTCCCCGGGACAGGGTTTCTACGAGCAGTACTTC,CASSYSPGQGFYEQYF
TRBV6-6,TRBJ1-5,.,medium-sized,TGTGCCAGCAGTTCCTTAGAGGGGAATCAGCCCCAGCATTTT,CASSSLEGNQPQHF
TRBV7-2,TRBJ1-2,.,few,TGTGCCAGCAGCTTAGTAAAGTCCGGTGGTGGCTACACCTTC,CASSLVKSGGGYTF
TRBV19,TRBJ2-7,TRBD2,.,TGTGCCAGTAGTTCAGGACTAGCGGGAAACGAGCAGTACTTC,CASSSGLAGNEQYF
TRBV29-1,TRBJ2-5,.,once,TGCAGCGTTGAAGATCTGGGTGAGACCCAGTACTTC,CSVEDLGETQYF
TRBV6-6,TRBJ1-2,.,.,TGTGCCAGCAGTTACGACTCTTCGCAAGGAGGCGGCTACACCTTC,CASSYDSSQGGGYTF
TRBV10-3,TRBJ2-6,.,.,TGTGCCATCAGTGGGTGGGCTGGGGCCAACGTCCTGACTTTC,CAISGWAGANVLTF
TRBV30,TRBJ1-2,TRBD1,.,TGTGCCTGGAGTCCCCTGGACAGGGAAAACTATGGCTACACCTTC,CAWSPLDRENYGYTF
TRBV6-1,TRBJ2-1,TRBD2,.,TGTGCCAGCGGACTAGCGGGACCGTACAATGAGCAGTTCTTC,CASGLAGPYNEQFF
TRBV5-5,TRBJ1-1,.,.,TGTGCCAGCAGCTTGGGGTTGAACACTGAAGCTTTCTTT,CASSLGLNTEAFF
TRBV30,TRBJ2-2,.,medium-sized,TGTGCCTGGCACAGGGTGTACACCGGGGAGCTGTTTTTT,CAWHRVYTGELFF
TRBV30,TRBJ1-2,.,.,TGTGCCTGGAGGCCCACAGTGGGGTGGGCGGGCTACACCTTC,CAWRPTVGWAGYTF
TRBV29-1,TRBJ1-1,TRBD1,.,TGCAGCGTGAAGCGGGACAGGGCCGCTGAAGCTTTCTTT,CSVKRDRAAEAFF
TRBV30,TRBJ2-7,TRBD2,.,TGTGCCTGGAGTGTACTCTTTAGGACTAGCGGGGTTACCTACGAGCAGTACTTC,CAWSVLFRTSGVTYEQYF
TRBV29-1,TRBJ1-2,TRBD1,.,TGCAGCGTTGTCGGAGACCCCGGACAGGGGGCGAGAAACTATGGCTACACCTTC,CSVVGDPGQGARNYGYTF
TRBV5-1,TRBJ2-3,.,.,TGCGCCAGCAGCCCCTACGGCCTTTCGCGGGAAGGCACAGATACGCAGTATTTT,CASSPYGLSREGTDTQYF
TRBV28,TRBJ2-7,.,.,TGTGCCAGCAGTTCGTTACATATTACCTACGAGCAGTACTTC,CASSSLHITYEQYF
TRBV7-8,TRBJ1-1,TRBD1,.,TGTGCCAGCAGCTTAACGCGCCTAACAGGGGCTGCGAACACTGAAGCTTTCTTT,CASSLTRLTGAANTEAFF
TRBV6-5,TRBJ2-7,.,.,TGTGCCAGTACTGGGGACACCTCCTACGAGCAGTACTTC,CASTGDTSYEQYF